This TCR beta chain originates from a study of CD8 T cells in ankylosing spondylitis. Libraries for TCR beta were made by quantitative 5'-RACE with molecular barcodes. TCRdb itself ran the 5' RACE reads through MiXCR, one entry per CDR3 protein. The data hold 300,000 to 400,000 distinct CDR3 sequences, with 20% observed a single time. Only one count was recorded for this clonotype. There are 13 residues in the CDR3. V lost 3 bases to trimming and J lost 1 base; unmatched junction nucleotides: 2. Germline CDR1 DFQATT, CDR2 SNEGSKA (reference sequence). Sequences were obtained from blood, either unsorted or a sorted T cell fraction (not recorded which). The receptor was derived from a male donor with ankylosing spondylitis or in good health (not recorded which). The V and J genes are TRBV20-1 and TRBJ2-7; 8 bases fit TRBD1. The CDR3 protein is CSARWTGSYEQYF. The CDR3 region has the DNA TGCAGTGCTAGGTGGACAGGGTCCTACGAGCAGTACTTC.